This note documents a single T cell receptor (beta chain) sequence. Its cognate antigen is unknown. This sample is part of a study of shared clonotypes between healthy human individuals. Study-wide results and limits: Sequencing depth was a factor that was expected to affect clonotype sharing among donors. Non-shared clonotypes showed lower generation probabilities than clonotypes common to all four donors.

This CDR3 has 12 amino acids. CDR1 is GTSNPN, CDR2 SVGIG, per germline (reference sequence). V lost 0 bases, J lost 10 bases, and 12 bases lay in between. Libraries were prepared by immunoSEQ multiplex PCR; TCRdb keeps only in-frame clonotypes and omits some of them. The sample includes around 580,000 clones, 95% to 98% of them seen just once. Naive CD8 isolation took CD45RO-negative cells positively selected for CCR7 and excluded terminally differentiated effector memory CD45RA+ cells. Each of the donors was a healthy adult who was HIV-negative and had not had a recent acute infection or vaccination.

This clonotype was sampled from a man aged 25 to 40 in good health. V is TRBV30 and J is TRBJ1-1; D remains unclear. The material sequenced was naive CD8+ T cells sorted from blood. The CDR3 reads CAWSVPKGLAFF. The CDR3 nucleotides are TGTGCCTGGAGTGTACCAAAGGGCCTAGCTTTCTTT.